This note documents a single T cell receptor (beta chain) sequence. As processed by the authors: By means of reference gene primer amplification, nucleated cell counts were estimated. Generated by immunoSEQ multiplex PCR, the TCRdb table keeps only in-frame clones and is missing some. That table supplies the V and J calls and clone size; D and trimming were determined from the DNA. Here the sample spans approximately 210,000 clones, roughly 80% being singletons. This sample was taken from a study of blood T cell repertoires in COVID-19. Whole-study context: The samples span acute and convalescent COVID-19 from the United States, Italy and Spain. Sample material is recorded as cDNA or gDNA derived from T cells, B-cell-depleted T cells, or PBMCs.

The TCR comes from a woman aged 40 to 50 with active or convalescent COVID-19. What was sequenced was peripheral blood.

This CDR3 is CASSQVGRPEAFF. CDR3 in DNA: TGTGCCAGCAGCCAAGTGGGCCGCCCTGAAGCTTTCTTT. V usage is TRBV4-2 and J usage is TRBJ1-1, with D hard to call. The V end was cut by 1 base, the J end by 6 bases, with 9 bases between. The CDR3 sequence is 13 residues long. CDR1 and CDR2 from the germline V gene are LGHNA and YNFKEQ.